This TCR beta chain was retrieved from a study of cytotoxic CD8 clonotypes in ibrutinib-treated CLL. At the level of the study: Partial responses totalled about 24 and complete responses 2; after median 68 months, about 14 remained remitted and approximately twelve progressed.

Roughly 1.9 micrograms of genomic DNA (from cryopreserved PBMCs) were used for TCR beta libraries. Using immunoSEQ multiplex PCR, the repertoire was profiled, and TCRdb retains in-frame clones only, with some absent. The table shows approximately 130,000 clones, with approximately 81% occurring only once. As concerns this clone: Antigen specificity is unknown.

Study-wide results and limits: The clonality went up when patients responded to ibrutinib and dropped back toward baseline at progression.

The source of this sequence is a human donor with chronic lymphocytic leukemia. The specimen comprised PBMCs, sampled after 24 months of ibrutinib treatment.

CDR3: CASSVDSSNSPLHF. The CDR3 nucleotides are TGTGCCAGCAGCGTGGACAGCAGTAATTCACCCCTCCACTTT. The J gene is TRBJ1-6, the V gene TRBV5-4; D is possibly TRBD1 (6 bases). V gave up 4 bases and J gave up 6 bases, with 11 bases separating them. The CDR3 sequence is 14 residues long. Per germline, CDR1 SGHNT and CDR2 YYREEE (reference sequence). The complete variable domain, with remaining parts taken from reference TRBV5-4 and TRBJ1-6, reads ETGVTQSPTHLIKTRGQQVTLRCSSQSGHNTVSWYQQALGQGPQFIFQYYREEENGRGNFPPRFSGLQFPNYSSELNVNALELDDSALYLCASSVDSSNSPLHFGNGTRLTVT.